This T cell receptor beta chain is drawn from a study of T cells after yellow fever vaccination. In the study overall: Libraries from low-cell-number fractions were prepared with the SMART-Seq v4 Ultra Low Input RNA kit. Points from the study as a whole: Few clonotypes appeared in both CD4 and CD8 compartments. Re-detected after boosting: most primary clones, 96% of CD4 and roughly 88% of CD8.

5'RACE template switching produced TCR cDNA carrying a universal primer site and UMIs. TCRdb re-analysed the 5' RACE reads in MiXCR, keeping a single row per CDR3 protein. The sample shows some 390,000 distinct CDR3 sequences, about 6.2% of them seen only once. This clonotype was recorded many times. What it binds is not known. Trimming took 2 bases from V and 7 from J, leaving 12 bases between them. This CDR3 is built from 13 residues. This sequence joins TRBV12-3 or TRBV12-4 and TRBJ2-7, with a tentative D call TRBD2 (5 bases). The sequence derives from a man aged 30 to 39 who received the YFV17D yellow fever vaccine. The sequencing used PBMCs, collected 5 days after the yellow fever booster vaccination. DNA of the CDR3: TGTGCCAGCAGTTTATCCGGGCCGGGGGAGCAGTACTTC. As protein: CASSLSGPGEQYF.